This T cell receptor beta chain was obtained from a study of type 1 regulatory T cells. Study-wide background: This in vitro CD4 product, T-allo10, is enriched for Tr1 cells and alloantigen-specific. Overall study findings and caveats: Tr1 cells had a more restricted TCR repertoire than non-Tr1 cells.

The germline CDR1 and CDR2 sequences are SGDLS and YYNGEE. The CDR3 is 14 amino acids. Germline trimming cut 5 bases from V and 9 bases from J; bases unmatched to any gene: 6. TCRdb redid the calling of the reads with MiXCR, one entry per CDR3 protein. The sample holds 65,000 to 80,000 distinct CDR3 sequences, 20% to 25% seen once. With regard to this clonotype: Its antigen is not identified.

Specimen: cultured type 1 regulatory T (Tr1) cells, either the whole culture or a sorted fraction (not recorded which). This TCR derives from a human donor in good health. The chain joins TRBV9 to TRBJ2-1, with TRBD2 identical over 12 bases. The CDR3 reads CASSDLAGGGEQFF. The DNA for the CDR3 is TGTGCCAGCAGTGATCTAGCGGGAGGGGGTGAGCAGTTCTTC.